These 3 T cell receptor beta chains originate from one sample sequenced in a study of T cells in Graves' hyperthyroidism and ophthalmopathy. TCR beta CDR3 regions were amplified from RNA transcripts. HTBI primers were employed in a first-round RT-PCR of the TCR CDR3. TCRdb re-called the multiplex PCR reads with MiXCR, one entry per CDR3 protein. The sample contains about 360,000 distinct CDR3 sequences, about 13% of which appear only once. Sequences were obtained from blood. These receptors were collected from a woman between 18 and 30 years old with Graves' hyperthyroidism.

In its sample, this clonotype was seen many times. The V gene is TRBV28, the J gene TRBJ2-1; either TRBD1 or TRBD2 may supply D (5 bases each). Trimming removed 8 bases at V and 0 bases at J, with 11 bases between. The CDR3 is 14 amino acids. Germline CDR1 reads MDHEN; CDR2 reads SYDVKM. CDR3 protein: CASGGADSYNEQFF. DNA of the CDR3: TGTGCCAGCGGGGGAGCGGACTCCTACAATGAGCAGTTCTTC. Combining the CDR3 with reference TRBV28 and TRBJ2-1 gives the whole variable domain DVKVTQSSRYLVKRTGEKVFLECVQDMDHENMFWYRQDPGLGLRLIYFSYDVKMKEKGDIPEGYSVSREKKERFSLILESASTNQTSMYLCASGGADSYNEQFFGPGTRLTVL.

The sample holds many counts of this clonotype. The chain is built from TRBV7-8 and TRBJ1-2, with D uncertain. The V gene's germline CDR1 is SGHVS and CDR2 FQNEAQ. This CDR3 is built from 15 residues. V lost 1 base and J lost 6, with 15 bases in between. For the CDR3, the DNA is TGTGCCAGCAGCTTAGGTGGCTTGAGCCCCGATGGCTACACCTTC. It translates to CASSLGGLSPDGYTF.

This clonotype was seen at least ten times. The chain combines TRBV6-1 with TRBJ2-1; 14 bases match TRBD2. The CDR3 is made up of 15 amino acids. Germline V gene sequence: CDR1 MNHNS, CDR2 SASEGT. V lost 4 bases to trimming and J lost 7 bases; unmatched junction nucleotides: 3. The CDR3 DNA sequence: TGTGCCAGCAGTGGCGGGACTAGCGGGAGTAATGAGCAGTTCTTC. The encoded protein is CASSGGTSGSNEQFF.